Each of the 22 T cell receptor beta chains below was sequenced from the same sample in a study of T cell responses to AZD1222 COVID-19 vaccine. Some clones are missing from TCRdb's copy, which holds only in-frame ones; the method was immunoSEQ multiplex PCR. Of 150,000 to 200,000 clones listed, 91% were seen once; the top ten hold 1.5% to 2%. This sample comprised peripheral blood, obtained 28 days after the second AZD1222 dose. These receptors were taken from an adult who received the AZD1222 COVID-19 vaccine.

The V and J genes are TRBV3-1 (or the pseudogene TRBV3-2) and TRBJ2-5; D gene ambiguous. This CDR3 comprises 11 residues. CDR1 LGHDT and CDR2 YNNKEL come from the germline V gene (reference sequence). Trimming shortened V by 4 bases and J by 7 bases, and 7 bases separated the two germline ends. CDR3 sequence: CASSRPGTQYF. For the CDR3, the DNA is TGTGCCAGCAGCCGCCCCGGGACCCAGTACTTC.

V usage is TRBV19 and J usage is TRBJ1-1; tentative D call: TRBD1 (5 bases). Deletions cut 1 base from V and 3 bases from J, with 12 bases between. This CDR3 is 15 amino acids long. The V gene's germline CDR1 is LNHDA and CDR2 SQIVND (reference sequence). The CDR3 reads CASSIGSDIYTEAFF. CDR3 bases: TGTGCCAGTAGTATAGGCTCGGACATTTACACTGAAGCTTTCTTT.

This chain joins TRBV7-8 and TRBJ1-5, with D hard to call. V shed 4 bases and J shed 0 bases, with 10 bases lying between them. CDR1 and CDR2 from the germline V gene are SGHVS and FQNEAQ. The CDR3 loop spans 15 amino acids. The CDR3 nucleotides are TGTGCCAGCAGCTCCGGGAGGGTTAGCAATCAGCCCCAGCATTTT. This translates into CASSSGRVSNQPQHF. Looking up the rest from reference TRBV7-8 and TRBJ1-5 gives the full variable domain: GAGVSQSPRYKVAKRGQDVALRCDPISGHVSLFWYQQALGQGPEFLTYFQNEAQLDKSGLPSDRFFAERPEGSVSTLKIQRTQQEDSAVYLCASSSGRVSNQPQHFGDGTRLSIL.

The V and J genes are TRBV19 and TRBJ1-5; D is ambiguous. The ends were cut back, 5 bases at V and 6 bases at J, with 14 bases in the middle. This CDR3 has 14 amino acids. CDR1 and CDR2 from the germline V gene are LNHDA and SQIVND (reference sequence). The CDR3 reads CASSVPTRTQPQHF. CDR3 in DNA: TGTGCCAGTAGTGTCCCCACGAGGACTCAGCCCCAGCATTTT.

The chain has TRBV5-1 and TRBJ1-2; no definite D call. This CDR3 region has 14 residues. Per the germline V gene, CDR1 is SGHRS and CDR2 is YFSETQ. The V and J ends lost 4 bases and 8 bases respectively, with 18 bases between them. The CDR3 DNA is TGCGCCAGCAGCCCCGGAGGCTTCGGAGACGGCTACACCTTC. This translates into CASSPGGFGDGYTF.

CDR3 nucleotides: TGTGCCAGCGTCCGGGACAAACGTCATGGCTACACCTTC. Translation gives CASVRDKRHGYTF. The chain employs TRBV2 and TRBJ1-2, with TRBD1 as a possible D gene (6 bases). Trimming removed 8 bases from V and 6 bases from J, with 16 bases in between. This CDR3 is 13 amino acids long. Germline V gene data show CDR1 as SNHLY and CDR2 as FYNNEI.

The rearrangement joins TRBV4-1 to TRBJ1-2; 8 bases are shared with TRBD1. Trimming took 1 base from V and 5 from J; bases not matched to a gene: 6. The length of the CDR3 is 15 residues. CDR1 is MGHRA and CDR2 is YSYEKL in the germline V gene. In DNA form, the CDR3 reads TGCGCCAGCAGCCAAGCGGACAGGGTTTCATATGGCTACACCTTC. Residues: CASSQADRVSYGYTF.

The gene calls are TRBV5-4 and TRBJ2-1; TRBD1 might be the D (5 bases). Germline CDR1 is SGHNT and CDR2 is YYREEE (reference sequence). V lost 4 bases to trimming and J lost 10 bases, with 21 bases between them. The CDR3 covers 15 residues. The CDR3, as DNA: TGTGCCAGCAGCCATAAGGGGAAGTCAATCTCCGAGCAGTTCTTC. This codes for CASSHKGKSISEQFF.

This chain connects TRBV7-8 to TRBJ2-7; D not resolved. Trimming removed 5 bases from V and 1 base from J, with 12 bases in between. This CDR3 comprises 14 residues. In germline, CDR1 is SGHVS, CDR2 FQNEAQ. DNA of the CDR3: TGTGCCAGCAGCCCCGCGGTTTCATCCTACGAGCAGTACTTC. It is translated as CASSPAVSSYEQYF.

The chain recombines TRBV2 with TRBJ2-7; no firm D call. The CDR3 spans 14 residues. From germline, CDR1 is SNHLY and CDR2 FYNNEI. The V end lost 4 bases, the J end lost 6 bases, and 16 bases lay between the germline ends. DNA for the CDR3: TGTGCCAGCAGTGTAAAGCGATTTGAGGTCGAGCAGTACTTC. It specifies CASSVKRFEVEQYF.

The chain is built from TRBV9 and TRBJ1-1, with D uncertain. This CDR3 spans 13 amino acids. V was trimmed by 2 bases and J by 0 bases, leaving 5 bases between them. The germline V gene encodes CDR1 SGDLS and CDR2 YYNGEE. CDR3 nucleotide sequence: TGTGCCAGCAGCGTCGATATGAACACTGAAGCTTTCTTT. Translated, it gives CASSVDMNTEAFF.

This chain connects TRBV7-8 to TRBJ1-4; D not certain. Trimming removed 7 bases at V and 4 bases at J, with 16 bases between. CDR3 length equals 15 residues. Germline CDR1 and CDR2: SGHVS and FQNEAQ. The CDR3 DNA reads as TGTGCCAGCACGCAATGGGGAACCAATAATGAAAAACTGTTTTTT. Translating it yields CASTQWGTNNEKLFF.

The gene calls are TRBV11-1 and TRBJ2-3; TRBD2 matches 9 bases. The V and J ends lost 5 bases and 3 bases, in that order; junction bases with no gene match: 6. CDR1 is SGHAT, CDR2 FQDESV, per germline (reference sequence). The CDR3 loop spans 15 amino acids. CDR3 DNA: TGTGCCAGCAGCCGGACTAGCGCGAAAACAGATACGCAGTATTTT. Protein product: CASSRTSAKTDTQYF.

The V gene is TRBV5-1, the J gene TRBJ2-3; D may be TRBD1 (5 bases). Germline assignment: CDR1 SGHRS and CDR2 YFSETQ. The V end was cut by 0 bases, the J end by 1 base, with 9 bases between. The CDR3 totals 15 residues. The CDR3 spells CASSLALGGTDTQYF. Here the CDR3 DNA reads TGCGCCAGCAGCTTGGCCTTAGGGGGCACAGATACGCAGTATTTT.

This chain links TRBV6-5 with TRBJ2-7; TRBD1 agrees at 9 bases. V shed 4 bases and J 9 bases; nucleotides not matched to a gene: 13. In germline, CDR1 is MNHEY, CDR2 SVGAGI. The CDR3 spans 15 residues. CDR3 sequence reads: CASSSRPGTGLAQYF. The CDR3 region has the DNA TGTGCCAGCAGTTCACGTCCCGGGACAGGGCTCGCGCAGTACTTC.

The chain carries TRBV7-3 and TRBJ2-2; D gene uncertain. With 0 bases removed from V and 0 bases from J, the gap between germline ends came to 5 bases. Germline CDR1 reads SGHTA; CDR2 reads FQGTGA. This CDR3 spans 15 amino acids. The chain's CDR3 is CASSLTGPNTGELFF. CDR3 nucleotides: TGTGCCAGCAGCTTAACGGGCCCGAACACCGGGGAGCTGTTTTTT.

Only one count was recorded for this clone. The gene calls are TRBV2 and TRBJ2-3; D is possibly TRBD1 or TRBD2 (5 bases each). Trimming left V 6 bases short and J 6 bases short, with 16 bases between. The CDR3 sequence is 14 residues long. Germline V gene lookup returns CDR1 SNHLY and CDR2 FYNNEI. DNA of the CDR3: TGTGCCAGCAGGGTCCGGGACCTTGCGGATACGCAGTATTTT. Amino acid sequence: CASRVRDLADTQYF.

The chain couples TRBV20-1 to TRBJ2-7; D unresolved. V was pared by 6 bases and J by 6 bases, with 12 bases between. The V gene's germline CDR1 is DFQATT and CDR2 SNEGSKA (reference sequence). The CDR3 loop spans 11 amino acids. The chain's CDR3 is CSAFERSEQYF. CDR3 nucleotides: TGCAGTGCCTTCGAGAGATCCGAGCAGTACTTC.

The gene calls are TRBV19 and TRBJ1-1; D is uncertain. V gave up 6 bases and J gave up 0 bases, with 11 bases separating them. CDR3 length: 14 amino acids. The germline CDR1 and CDR2 sequences are LNHDA and SQIVND (reference sequence). CDR3 nucleotides: TGTGCCAGTAGCCCATACGCGTTGAACACTGAAGCTTTCTTT. Translation: CASSPYALNTEAFF.

V gene TRBV29-1 combines with J gene TRBJ1-1, with a possible D match to TRBD1 (5 bases). V gave up 7 bases and J gave up 1 base, with 10 bases separating them. The CDR3 runs 12 residues. Germline V gene sequence: CDR1 SQVTM, CDR2 ANQGSEA. CDR3 region: CSAGDRNTEAFF. For the CDR3, the DNA is TGCAGCGCAGGCGACAGGAACACTGAAGCTTTCTTT.

The chain uses TRBV18 and TRBJ1-2, with D tentatively TRBD1 (6 bases). Looked up from germline, CDR1 is KGHSH and CDR2 is LQKENI. The CDR3 length is 16 residues. The ends were cut back, 4 bases at V and 8 bases at J, with 23 bases in the middle. Here the CDR3 reads CASSLGQISANGGYTF. CDR3 nucleotide sequence: TGTGCCAGCTCACTAGGACAGATTTCTGCGAACGGCGGCTACACCTTC.

The CDR3 is CASSLVPSGSRETQYF. The CDR3 DNA sequence: TGTGCCAGCAGCTTAGTCCCTAGCGGGAGTAGGGAGACCCAGTACTTC. V is TRBV11-2 and J is TRBJ2-5; 10 bases fit TRBD2. Germline-derived CDR1 and CDR2 are SGHAT and FQNNGV. J was trimmed by 5 bases and V by 1 base; bases with no gene match: 7. The length of the CDR3 is 16 residues. The whole variable domain, filled in from reference TRBV11-2 and TRBJ2-5, reads EAGVAQSPRYKIIEKRQSVAFWCNPISGHATLYWYQQILGQGPKLLIQFQNNGVVDDSQLPKDRFSAERLKGVDSTLKIQPAKLEDSAVYLCASSLVPSGSRETQYFGPGTRLLVL.